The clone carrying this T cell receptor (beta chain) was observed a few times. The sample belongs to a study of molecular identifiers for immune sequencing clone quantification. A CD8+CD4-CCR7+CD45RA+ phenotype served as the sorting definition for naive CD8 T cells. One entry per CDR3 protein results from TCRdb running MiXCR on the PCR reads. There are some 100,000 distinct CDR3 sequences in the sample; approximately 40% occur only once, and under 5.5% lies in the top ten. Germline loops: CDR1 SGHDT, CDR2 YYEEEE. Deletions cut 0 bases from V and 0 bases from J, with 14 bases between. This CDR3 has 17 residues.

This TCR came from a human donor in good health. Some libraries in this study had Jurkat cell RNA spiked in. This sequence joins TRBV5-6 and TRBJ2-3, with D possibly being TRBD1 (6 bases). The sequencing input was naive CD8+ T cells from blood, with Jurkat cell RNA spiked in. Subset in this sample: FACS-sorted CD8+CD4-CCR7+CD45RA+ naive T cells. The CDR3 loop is CASSLEWGQGSTDTQYF. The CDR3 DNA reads TGTGCCAGCAGCTTGGAGTGGGGGCAGGGGAGCACAGATACGCAGTATTTT.